This T cell receptor beta chain was documented in a study of T-cell reconstitution after alpha-beta-depleted transplantation in children. The TCRbeta library incorporated unique molecular identifiers. In TCRdb, the PCR reads were re-called with MiXCR into one record per CDR3 protein. The top ten clones hold 0.79% of a sample with 670,000 or so distinct CDR3 sequences, about 12% of them seen once. This clonotype was seen a few times. Specimen: PBMCs, collected before TCRalphabeta/CD19-depleted stem cell transplant. The receptor's source is a girl aged 2 to 9 with congenital amegakaryocytic thrombocytopenia, due to receive a stem cell transplant.

The CDR3 DNA reads as TGCAGGGTCCCTTCTGCTTCTGAGCAGTTCTTC. This gives the protein CRVPSASEQFF. V is TRBV20-1 and J is TRBJ2-1; D is ambiguous. The CDR3 runs 11 residues. Germline V gene lookup returns CDR1 DFQATT and CDR2 SNEGSKA (reference sequence).